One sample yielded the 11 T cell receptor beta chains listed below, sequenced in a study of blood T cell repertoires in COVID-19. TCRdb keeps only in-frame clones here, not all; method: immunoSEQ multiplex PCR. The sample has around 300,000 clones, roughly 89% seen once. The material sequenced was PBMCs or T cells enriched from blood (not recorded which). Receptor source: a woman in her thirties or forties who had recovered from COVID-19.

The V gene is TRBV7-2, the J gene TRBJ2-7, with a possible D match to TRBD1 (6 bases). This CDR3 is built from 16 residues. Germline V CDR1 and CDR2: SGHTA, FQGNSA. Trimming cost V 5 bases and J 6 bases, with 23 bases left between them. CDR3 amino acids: CASSPHLNRETSEQYF. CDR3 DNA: TGTGCCAGCAGCCCCCATCTGAACAGGGAAACATCCGAGCAGTACTTC.

The CDR3 DNA reads TGTGCCAGCAGCTTAGTGGGCGGGTCGGGGGGATGGAACGAGCAGTACTTC. Amino acids: CASSLVGGSGGWNEQYF. The rearrangement uses TRBV7-8 and TRBJ2-7; 7 nucleotides match TRBD2. The CDR3 is made up of 17 amino acids. Germline V CDR1 and CDR2: SGHVS, FQNEAQ. Unmatched junction bases numbered 14, after V lost 1 base and J lost 5 bases. The full variable domain, rest sourced from reference TRBV7-8 and TRBJ2-7, is GAGVSQSPRYKVAKRGQDVALRCDPISGHVSLFWYQQALGQGPEFLTYFQNEAQLDKSGLPSDRFFAERPEGSVSTLKIQRTQQEDSAVYLCASSLVGGSGGWNEQYFGPGTRLTVT.

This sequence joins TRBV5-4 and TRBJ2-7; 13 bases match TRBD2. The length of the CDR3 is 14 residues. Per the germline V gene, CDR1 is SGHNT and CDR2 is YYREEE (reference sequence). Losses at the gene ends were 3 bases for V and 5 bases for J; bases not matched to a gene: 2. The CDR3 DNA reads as TGTGCCAGCAGCTCCACTAGCGGGAGGGACGAGCAGTACTTC. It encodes CASSSTSGRDEQYF.

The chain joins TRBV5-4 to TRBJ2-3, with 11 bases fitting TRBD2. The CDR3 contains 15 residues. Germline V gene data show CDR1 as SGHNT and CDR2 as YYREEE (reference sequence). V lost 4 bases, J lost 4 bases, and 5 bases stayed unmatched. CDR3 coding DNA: TGTGCCAGCAGCCCGACTAGCGGGGCGGCAGATACGCAGTATTTT. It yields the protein CASSPTSGAADTQYF.

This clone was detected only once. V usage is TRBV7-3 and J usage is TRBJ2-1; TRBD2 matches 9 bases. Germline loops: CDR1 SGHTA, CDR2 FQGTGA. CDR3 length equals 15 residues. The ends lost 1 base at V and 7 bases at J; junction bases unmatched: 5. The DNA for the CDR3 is TGTGCCAGCAGCTTAAACCCCAGCGGGAGGAATGAGCAGTTCTTC. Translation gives CASSLNPSGRNEQFF.

The DNA for the CDR3 is TGTGCCAGCAGCGTGGACAGTAGCTCCTACAATGAGCAGTTCTTC. Translating gives CASSVDSSSYNEQFF. V usage is TRBV7-3 and J usage is TRBJ2-1, with a possible D match to TRBD1 (6 bases). The CDR3 is made up of 15 amino acids. V lost 5 bases and J lost 0, with 11 bases in between. CDR1 is SGHTA and CDR2 is FQGTGA in the germline V gene. Full variable domain (outside the CDR3, taken from reference TRBV7-3 and TRBJ2-1): GAGVSQTPSNKVTEKGKYVELRCDPISGHTALYWYRQSLGQGPEFLIYFQGTGAADDSGLPNDRFFAVRPEGSVSTLKIQRTERGDSAVYLCASSVDSSSYNEQFFGPGTRLTVL.

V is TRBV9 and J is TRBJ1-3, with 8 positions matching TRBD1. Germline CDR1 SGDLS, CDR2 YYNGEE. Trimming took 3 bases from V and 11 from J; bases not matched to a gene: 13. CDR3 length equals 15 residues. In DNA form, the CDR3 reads TGTGCCAGCAGCGCGGGACAGGTACTTGCTAGTGCCATATATTTT. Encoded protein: CASSAGQVLASAIYF.

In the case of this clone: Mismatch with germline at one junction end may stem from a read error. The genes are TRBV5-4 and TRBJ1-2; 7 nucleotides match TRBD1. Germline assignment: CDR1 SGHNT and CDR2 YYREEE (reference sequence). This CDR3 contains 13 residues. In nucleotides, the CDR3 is TGTGCCAGCAGCTTGGACGAAGGGACAGTCGCCTCCTTC. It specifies CASSLDEGTVASF.

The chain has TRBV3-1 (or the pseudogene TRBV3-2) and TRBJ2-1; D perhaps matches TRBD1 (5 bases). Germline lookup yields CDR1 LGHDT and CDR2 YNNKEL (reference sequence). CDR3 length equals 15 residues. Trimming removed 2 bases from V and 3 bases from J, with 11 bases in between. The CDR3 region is CASSQSGPDYNEQFF. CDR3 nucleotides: TGTGCCAGCAGCCAATCAGGGCCCGACTACAATGAGCAGTTCTTC.

The CDR3 loop is CASTRDKEAFF. The CDR3 DNA sequence: TGTGCCAGTACCCGGGACAAAGAAGCTTTCTTT. The gene calls are TRBV7-9 and TRBJ1-1, with D possibly matching TRBD1 (6 bases). CDR1 and CDR2 (germline): SEHNR, FQNEAQ (reference sequence). CDR3 length: 11 amino acids. V was pared by 9 bases and J by 8 bases, with 13 bases between.

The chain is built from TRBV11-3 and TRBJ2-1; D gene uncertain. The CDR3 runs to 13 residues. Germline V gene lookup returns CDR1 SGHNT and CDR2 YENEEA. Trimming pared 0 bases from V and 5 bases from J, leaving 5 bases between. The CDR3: CASSLERDNEQFF. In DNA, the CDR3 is TGTGCCAGCAGCTTAGAGCGTGACAATGAGCAGTTCTTC.